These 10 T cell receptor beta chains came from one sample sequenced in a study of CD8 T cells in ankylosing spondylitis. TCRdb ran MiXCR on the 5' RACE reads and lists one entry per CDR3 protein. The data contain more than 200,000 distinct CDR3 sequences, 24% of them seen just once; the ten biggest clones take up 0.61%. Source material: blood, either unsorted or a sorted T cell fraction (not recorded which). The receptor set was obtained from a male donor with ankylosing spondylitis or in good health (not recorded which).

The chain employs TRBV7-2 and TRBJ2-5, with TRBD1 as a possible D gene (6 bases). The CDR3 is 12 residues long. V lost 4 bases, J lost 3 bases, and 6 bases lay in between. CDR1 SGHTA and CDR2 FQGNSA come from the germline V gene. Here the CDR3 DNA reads TGTGCCAGCAGCTGGACAGAAGAGACCCAGTACTTC. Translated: CASSWTEETQYF.

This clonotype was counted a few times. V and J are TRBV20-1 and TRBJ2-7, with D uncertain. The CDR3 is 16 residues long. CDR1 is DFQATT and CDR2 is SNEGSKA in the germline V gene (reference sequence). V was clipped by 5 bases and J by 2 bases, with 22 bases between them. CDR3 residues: CSAHKAHHLRPYEQYF. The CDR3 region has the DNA TGCAGTGCTCACAAAGCACACCACCTCAGGCCCTACGAGCAGTACTTC.

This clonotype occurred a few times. CDR3 in DNA: TGTGCCAGCAGTCCGGCGAGCGGGGGGGCTCTTCTGGTGCGTTTCTTC. Encoded protein: CASSPASGGALLVRFF. The rearrangement joins TRBV28 to TRBJ2-1, with 10 positions matching TRBD2. There are 16 residues in the CDR3. After removal of 5 bases from V and 16 bases from J, the junction contained 20 bases not matched to a gene. The germline V gene has CDR1 MDHEN and CDR2 SYDVKM.

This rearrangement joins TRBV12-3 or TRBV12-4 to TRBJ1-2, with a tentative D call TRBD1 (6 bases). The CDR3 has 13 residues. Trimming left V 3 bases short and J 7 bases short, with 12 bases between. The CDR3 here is CASSFNRVFGYTF. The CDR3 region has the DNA TGTGCCAGCAGTTTTAACAGGGTCTTTGGCTACACCTTC.

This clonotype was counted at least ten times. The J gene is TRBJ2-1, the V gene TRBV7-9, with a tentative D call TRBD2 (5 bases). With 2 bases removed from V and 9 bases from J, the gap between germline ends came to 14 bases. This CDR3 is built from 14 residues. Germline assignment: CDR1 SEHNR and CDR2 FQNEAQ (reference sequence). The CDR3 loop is CASSLTAPEGEQFF. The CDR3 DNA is TGTGCCAGCAGCTTAACAGCGCCCGAGGGTGAGCAGTTCTTC.

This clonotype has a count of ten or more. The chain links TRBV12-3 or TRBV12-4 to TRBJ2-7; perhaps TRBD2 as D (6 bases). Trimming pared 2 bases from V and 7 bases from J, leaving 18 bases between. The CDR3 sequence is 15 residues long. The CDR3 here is CASSLIAGGAGEQYF. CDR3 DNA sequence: TGTGCCAGCAGTTTAATTGCTGGCGGGGCTGGGGAGCAGTACTTC.

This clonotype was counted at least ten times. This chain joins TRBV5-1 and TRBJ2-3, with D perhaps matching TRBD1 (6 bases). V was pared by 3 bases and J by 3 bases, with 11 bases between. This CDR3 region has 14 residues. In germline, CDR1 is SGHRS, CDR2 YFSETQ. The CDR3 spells CASSSSRGTDTQYF. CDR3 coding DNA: TGCGCCAGCAGCTCATCTAGGGGGACAGATACGCAGTATTTT.

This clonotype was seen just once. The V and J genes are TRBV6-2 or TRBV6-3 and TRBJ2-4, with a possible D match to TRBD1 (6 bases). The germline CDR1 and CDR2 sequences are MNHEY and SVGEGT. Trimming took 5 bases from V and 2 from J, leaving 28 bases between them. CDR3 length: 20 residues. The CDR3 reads CASSIVSGTNLAGTKNIQYF. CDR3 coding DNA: TGTGCCAGCAGTATAGTCTCCGGGACAAACTTGGCCGGGACCAAAAACATTCAGTACTTC.

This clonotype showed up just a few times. CDR3 DNA: TGCAGCGTTGACGAGGGGGGACGAGATACGCAGTATTTT. It encodes CSVDEGGRDTQYF. This chain connects TRBV29-1 to TRBJ2-3, with D perhaps being TRBD1 or TRBD2 (6 bases each). V was pared by 3 bases and J by 5 bases, with 12 bases between. This CDR3 comprises 13 residues. Germline CDR1 reads SQVTM; CDR2 reads ANQGSEA.

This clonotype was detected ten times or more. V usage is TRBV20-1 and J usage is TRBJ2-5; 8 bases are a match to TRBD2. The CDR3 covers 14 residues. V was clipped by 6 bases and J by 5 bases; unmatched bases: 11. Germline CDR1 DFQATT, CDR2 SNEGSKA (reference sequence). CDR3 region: CSAQPVAGSETQYF. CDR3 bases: TGCAGTGCACAGCCGGTAGCGGGGTCGGAGACCCAGTACTTC.